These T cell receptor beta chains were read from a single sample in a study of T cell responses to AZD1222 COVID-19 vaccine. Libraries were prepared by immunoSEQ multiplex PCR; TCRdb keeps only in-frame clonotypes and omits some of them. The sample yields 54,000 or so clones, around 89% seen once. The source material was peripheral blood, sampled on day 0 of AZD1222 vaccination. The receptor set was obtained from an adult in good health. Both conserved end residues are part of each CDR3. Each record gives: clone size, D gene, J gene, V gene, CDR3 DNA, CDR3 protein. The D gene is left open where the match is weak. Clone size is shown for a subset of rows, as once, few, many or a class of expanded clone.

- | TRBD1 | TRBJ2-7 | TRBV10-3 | TGTGCCATCAGTACCGGGACAGGGTCGACCTACGAGCAGTACTTC | CAISTGTGSTYEQYF
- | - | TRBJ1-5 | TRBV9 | TGTGCCAGCAGCGTAACAGGGTATAGCAATCAGCCCCAGCATTTT | CASSVTGYSNQPQHF
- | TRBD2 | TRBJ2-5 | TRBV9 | TGTGCCAGCAGTACCGGGACTAGCGGGACCGAGACCCAGTACTTC | CASSTGTSGTETQYF
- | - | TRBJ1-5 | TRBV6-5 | TGTGCCAGCAGTTACTCGAACACAGGACATCAGCCCCAGCATTTT | CASSYSNTGHQPQHF
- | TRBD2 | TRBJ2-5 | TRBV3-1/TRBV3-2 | TGTGCCAGCAGCCAAGTACCCCCCCGGACTAGCGGGACGCGGGAGACCCAGTACTTC | CASSQVPPRTSGTRETQYF
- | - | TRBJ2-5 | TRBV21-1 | TGTGCCGCCGCCACTTTTGCGGCCCCCCGAGAGACCCAGTACTTC | CAAATFAAPRETQYF
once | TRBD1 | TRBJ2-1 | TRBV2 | TGTGCCAGCAGTGATCGGTCGGGACAGGGATACAATGAGCAGTTCTTC | CASSDRSGQGYNEQFF
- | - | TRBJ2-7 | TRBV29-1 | TGCAGCGTTGTTCTTGACAGTATCCTCTACGAGCAGTACTTC | CSVVLDSILYEQYF
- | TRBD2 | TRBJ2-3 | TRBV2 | TGTGCCAGCAGTGAATTACTAGCGGGTGTTGATACGCAGTATTTT | CASSELLAGVDTQYF
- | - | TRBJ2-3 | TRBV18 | TGTGCCAGCTCACCCAAACTAGCTGCTAGCACAGATACGCAGTATTTT | CASSPKLAASTDTQYF
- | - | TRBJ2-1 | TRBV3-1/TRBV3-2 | TGTGCCAGCAGCCCCCGGGACCGAGCCTACAATGAGCAGTTCTTC | CASSPRDRAYNEQFF
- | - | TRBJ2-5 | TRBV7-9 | TGTGCCAGCAGCATTTACAGGAGCCCGTACCAAGAGACCCAGTACTTC | CASSIYRSPYQETQYF
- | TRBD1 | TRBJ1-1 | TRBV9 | TGTGCCAGCAGCGCCAGGGGGCTTACTGAAGCTTTCTTT | CASSARGLTEAFF
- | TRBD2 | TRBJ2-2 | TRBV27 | TGTGCCAGCAGTTTATGGACAGCCGGGACTAGCGGCGGGGAGCTGTTTTTT | CASSLWTAGTSGGELFF
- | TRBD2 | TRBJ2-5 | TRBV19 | TGTGCCAGTAGTATGGGTAGCGGGAGAGGGGAGACCCAGTACTTC | CASSMGSGRGETQYF
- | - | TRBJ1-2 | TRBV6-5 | TGTGCCAGCAGCCCCACACGGACACTCTATGGCTACACCTTC | CASSPTRTLYGYTF
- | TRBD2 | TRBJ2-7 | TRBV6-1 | TGTGCCAGCAGTGAAGGGTACGGGAGGGAGGACGACGAGCAGTACTTC | CASSEGYGREDDEQYF
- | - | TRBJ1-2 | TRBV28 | - | CASSTSTGGANYGYTF
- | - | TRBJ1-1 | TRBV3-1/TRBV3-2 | TGTGCCAGCAGCCATAAGGGACTGAGGAACACTGAAGCTTTCTTT | CASSHKGLRNTEAFF
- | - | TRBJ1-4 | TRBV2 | TGTGCCAGCAGTATCGGTGAAAAACTGTTTTTT | CASSIGEKLFF
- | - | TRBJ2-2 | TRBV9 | TGTGCCAGCAGTCCAGGACTAATCGAATGGGGCGGGGAGCTGTTTTTT | CASSPGLIEWGGELFF
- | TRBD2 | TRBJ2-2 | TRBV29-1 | TGCAGCGTTCGACTAGCGGGAGGAGGGACCGGGGAGCTGTTTTTT | CSVRLAGGGTGELFF
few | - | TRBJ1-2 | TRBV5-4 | TGTGCCAGCAGCCCCCGACCCGGGACTAAGGCAAGACTTAACTATGGCTACACCTTC | CASSPRPGTKARLNYGYTF
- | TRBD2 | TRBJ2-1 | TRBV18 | TGTGCCAGCTCACCACACCAGGCGGGAGGGCCGGGTAATGAGCAGTTCTTC | CASSPHQAGGPGNEQFF
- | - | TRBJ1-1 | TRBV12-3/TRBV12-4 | TGTGCCAGCAGTTTATTCACTGAAGCTTTCTTT | CASSLFTEAFF
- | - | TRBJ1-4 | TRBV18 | TGTGCCAGCTCACCGGACCGGGGGAATGAAAAACTGTTTTTT | CASSPDRGNEKLFF
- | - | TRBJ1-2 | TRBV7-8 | TGTGCCAGCAGCTTAGCCGGTTTAGTTCCCCCCTATGGCTACACCTTC | CASSLAGLVPPYGYTF
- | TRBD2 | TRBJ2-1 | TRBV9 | TGTGCCAGCAGCGTAGCCCCAGGTCTGGTAGCGGGACGGCGCAATGAGCAGTTCTTC | CASSVAPGLVAGRRNEQFF
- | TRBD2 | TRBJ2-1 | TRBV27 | TGTGCCAGCAGTTTTCTAGCGGGAGTATCCTACAATGAGCAGTTCTTC | CASSFLAGVSYNEQFF
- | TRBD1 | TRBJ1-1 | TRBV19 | TGTGCCAGTAGTACCGGGACAGTGAACACTGAAGCTTTCTTT | CASSTGTVNTEAFF
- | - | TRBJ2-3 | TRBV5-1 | TGCGCCAGCAGCTTGGCCAGTTTAGATACGCAGTATTTT | CASSLASLDTQYF
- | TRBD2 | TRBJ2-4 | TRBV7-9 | TGTGCCAGCAGCTTGACTAGCGGACATATGAGGGGGACGGGTGACATTCAGTACTTC | CASSLTSGHMRGTGDIQYF
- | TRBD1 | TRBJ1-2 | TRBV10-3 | TGTGCCATCAGTGCAGGGGTCGGACAGGGGGGATACTATGGCTACACCTTC | CAISAGVGQGGYYGYTF
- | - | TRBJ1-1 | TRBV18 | TGTGCCAGCTCACCATCTTTTCAGAAGTTGAACACTGAAGCTTTCTTT | CASSPSFQKLNTEAFF
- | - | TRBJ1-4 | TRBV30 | TGTGCCTGGAGTGGCGCGGCTCATGAAAAACTGTTTTTT | CAWSGAAHEKLFF
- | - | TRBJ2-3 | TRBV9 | TGTGCCAGCAGCGTAGGTCCCGGCGGGATCACAGATACGCAGTATTTT | CASSVGPGGITDTQYF
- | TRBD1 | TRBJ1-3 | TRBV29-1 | TGCAGCGTTGCCGAGACAGGGGTCCGTGGAAACACCATATATTTT | CSVAETGVRGNTIYF
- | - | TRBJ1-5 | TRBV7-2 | TGTGCCAGCAGCCCTACAGGGAATCAGCCCCAGCATTTT | CASSPTGNQPQHF
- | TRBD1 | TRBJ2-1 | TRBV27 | TGTGCCAGCAGTCCTACAGGGGGCAATGAGCAGTTCTTC | CASSPTGGNEQFF
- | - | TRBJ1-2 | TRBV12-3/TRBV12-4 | TGTGCCAGCAGTTCGAGGCGGGGTCTCGGCTACACCTTC | CASSSRRGLGYTF
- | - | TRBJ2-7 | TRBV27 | TGTGCCAGCAGACCGAACAGGGTTGCGGACGAGCAGTACTTC | CASRPNRVADEQYF
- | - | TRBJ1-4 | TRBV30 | TGTGCCTGGTTGACCGCGGGGGAAGAAAAACTGTTTTTT | CAWLTAGEEKLFF
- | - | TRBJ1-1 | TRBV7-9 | TGTGCCTTGGGCAGGGCCAGCGTTCCCACTGAAGCTTTCTTT | CALGRASVPTEAFF
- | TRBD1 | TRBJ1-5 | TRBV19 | TGTGCCAGTAGTATAGTGGGACAGGGTCGGGGGCAGCCCCAGCATTTT | CASSIVGQGRGQPQHF
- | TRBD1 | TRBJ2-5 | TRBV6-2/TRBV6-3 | TGTGCCAGCAGTTTTCCAACGGACAGGGTGACGGGCCAAGAGACCCAGTACTTC | CASSFPTDRVTGQETQYF
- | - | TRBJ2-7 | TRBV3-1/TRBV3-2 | TGTGCCAGCAGCCAACCCCTCCCCTACGAGCAGTACTTC | CASSQPLPYEQYF
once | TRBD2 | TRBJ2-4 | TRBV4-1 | TGCGCCAGCAGCCAAGAAACGGCGGGACTAGTGGACAAAAACATTCAGTACTTC | CASSQETAGLVDKNIQYF
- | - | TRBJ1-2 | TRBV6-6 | TGTGCCAGCAGAATAGAAGGAAAGGGAAACTATGGCTACACCTTC | CASRIEGKGNYGYTF
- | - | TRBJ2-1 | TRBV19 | TGTGCCAGTAGTATAGCCCCTAGGGCCCCTTACAATGAGCAGTTCTTC | CASSIAPRAPYNEQFF
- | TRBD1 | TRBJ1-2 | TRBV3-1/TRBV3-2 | TGTGCCAGCAGCCAAGGGACGCCGGGACAGGGGGGCTATGGCTACACCTTC | CASSQGTPGQGGYGYTF
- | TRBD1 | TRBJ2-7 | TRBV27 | TGTGCCAGCAGCCGACAGAGCCCGGGACAGGGGATCTACGAGCAGTACTTC | CASSRQSPGQGIYEQYF
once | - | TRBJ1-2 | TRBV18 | TGTGCCAGCTCACCACCGGGGGGAAACTATGGCTACACCTTC | CASSPPGGNYGYTF
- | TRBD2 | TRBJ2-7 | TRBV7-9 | TGTGCCAGCAGCTTAGCACTAGGGACTAGCGGGTTATCCTACGAGCAGTACTTC | CASSLALGTSGLSYEQYF
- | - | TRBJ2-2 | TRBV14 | TGTGCCAGCAGCATTAAACCAGGGCACGGGGAGCTGTTTTTT | CASSIKPGHGELFF
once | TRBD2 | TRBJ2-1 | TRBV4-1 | TGCGCCAGCAGCCATCCGGGAGGGTCCTACAATGAGCAGTTCTTC | CASSHPGGSYNEQFF
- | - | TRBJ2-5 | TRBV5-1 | TGCGCCAGCAGCTTCCCACCCTGGAGCCAAAACCAAGAGACCCAGTACTTC | CASSFPPWSQNQETQYF